This is a list of T cell receptor beta chains from one sample in a study of regulatory T cells in long-lasting Graves disease. TCRdb re-analysed the multiplex PCR reads in MiXCR, keeping a single row per CDR3 protein. The sample includes about 340,000 distinct CDR3 sequences, about 19% of them seen just once. The sample consisted of peripheral blood mononuclear cells (PBMCs), taken when the disease was refractory, from a patient treated with antithyroid drugs. All receptors come from a female donor with Graves disease. Each CDR3 is given with its conserved first and last residue. The D gene is left open where the match is weak. Size tells how often a clone was seen (once, few, many) or the class of an expanded clone, and some rows leave it out.

D gene	clone size	J gene	V gene	CDR3 DNA	CDR3 protein
-	many	TRBJ1-1	TRBV28	TGTGCCAGCAGTATGGTGTTCGGGAACACTGAAGCTTTCTTT	CASSMVFGNTEAFF
-	many	TRBJ1-2	TRBV19	TGTGCCAGTAGTATCCCCCCCCCGGGACCCTATGGCTACACCTTC	CASSIPPPGPYGYTF
TRBD1	-	TRBJ2-1	TRBV11-2	TGTGCCAGCAGCTTAGGTAGGGGTTGGACAGGGCCCTCCTACAATGAGCAGTTCTTC	CASSLGRGWTGPSYNEQFF
-	many	TRBJ1-2	TRBV6-2/TRBV6-3	TGTGCCAGCAGTTCGGTTGGGCTTTTTGGCTACACCTTC	CASSSVGLFGYTF
TRBD1	-	TRBJ2-1	TRBV28	TGTGCCAGCACCCCGACAGGGGGCACGTACAATGAGCAGTTCTTC	CASTPTGGTYNEQFF
-	many	TRBJ1-5	TRBV4-1	TGCGCCAGCAGCCAAGGACAGGTAAATCAGCCCCAGCATTTT	CASSQGQVNQPQHF
-	many	TRBJ1-1	TRBV20-1	TGCAGTTCGTTCCAGTTGAACACTGAAGCTTTCTTT	CSSFQLNTEAFF
-	few	TRBJ1-1	TRBV10-3	TGTGCCATCGGCGGGGGTGGGGGAACGGCTGAAGCTTTCTTT	CAIGGGGGTAEAFF
TRBD1	many	TRBJ1-6	TRBV20-1	TGCAGTGCTAGCGTTACAGGGGGATATTCACCCCTCCACTTT	CSASVTGGYSPLHF
-	many	TRBJ1-6	TRBV12-3/TRBV12-4	TGTGCCAGCACCTTAGGGGTAGGGTTTAATTCACCCCCCCACTTT	CASTLGVGFNSPPHF
TRBD2	many	TRBJ2-7	TRBV28	TGTGCCAGCAGTCCTAGACTAGCAGATGGCTACGAGCAGTACTTC	CASSPRLADGYEQYF
-	many	TRBJ1-6	TRBV6-1	TGTGCCAGCAGTGCGGTCCAGGCTAATTCACCCCTCCACTTT	CASSAVQANSPLHF
TRBD1	many	TRBJ1-2	TRBV5-1	TGCGCCAGCAGCTTGGTGGCAGGGGGCGCCTATGGCTACACCTTC	CASSLVAGGAYGYTF
-	few	TRBJ2-4	TRBV18	TGTGCCAGCTCACCAGCAAGCATCGGGGCCAAAAACATTCAGTACTTC	CASSPASIGAKNIQYF
TRBD2	many	TRBJ2-4	TRBV7-2	TGTGCCAGCAGCTTCCCAGTCGGGGGGCAGTACTTC	CASSFPVGGQYF
-	few	TRBJ2-4	TRBV27	TGTGCCAGCAGTCCTAGCTATTCCTGGGGCATTCAGTACTTC	CASSPSYSWGIQYF
-	-	TRBJ1-2	TRBV7-9	TGTGCCAGCAGCTTAGCGAACCCGGCCAATGGCTACACCTTC	CASSLANPANGYTF
-	many	TRBJ2-1	TRBV20-1	TGCAGTGTTAGCGGCCTCTCCTACAATGAGCAGTTCTTC	CSVSGLSYNEQFF
-	many	TRBJ2-7	TRBV3-1	TGTGCCAGCAGCCCGGGCGCGGGTGACTACGAGCAGTACTTC	CASSPGAGDYEQYF
TRBD1	many	TRBJ2-2	TRBV11-2	TGTGCCAGCAGCTGGGCCGGGACAGGGTCGAGGGAGCTGTTTTTT	CASSWAGTGSRELFF
TRBD1	few	TRBJ1-5	TRBV6-2/TRBV6-3	TGTGCCAGCAGTTACCCCGGACAGGGTCGGCAGCCCCAGCATTTT	CASSYPGQGRQPQHF
TRBD1	many	TRBJ2-7	TRBV7-2	TGTGCCAGCAGCCCACAGGGGAACTACGAGCAGTACTTC	CASSPQGNYEQYF
-	few	TRBJ1-1	TRBV20-1	TGCAGTGCCATAGCGGGGATCACTGAAGCTTTCTTT	CSAIAGITEAFF